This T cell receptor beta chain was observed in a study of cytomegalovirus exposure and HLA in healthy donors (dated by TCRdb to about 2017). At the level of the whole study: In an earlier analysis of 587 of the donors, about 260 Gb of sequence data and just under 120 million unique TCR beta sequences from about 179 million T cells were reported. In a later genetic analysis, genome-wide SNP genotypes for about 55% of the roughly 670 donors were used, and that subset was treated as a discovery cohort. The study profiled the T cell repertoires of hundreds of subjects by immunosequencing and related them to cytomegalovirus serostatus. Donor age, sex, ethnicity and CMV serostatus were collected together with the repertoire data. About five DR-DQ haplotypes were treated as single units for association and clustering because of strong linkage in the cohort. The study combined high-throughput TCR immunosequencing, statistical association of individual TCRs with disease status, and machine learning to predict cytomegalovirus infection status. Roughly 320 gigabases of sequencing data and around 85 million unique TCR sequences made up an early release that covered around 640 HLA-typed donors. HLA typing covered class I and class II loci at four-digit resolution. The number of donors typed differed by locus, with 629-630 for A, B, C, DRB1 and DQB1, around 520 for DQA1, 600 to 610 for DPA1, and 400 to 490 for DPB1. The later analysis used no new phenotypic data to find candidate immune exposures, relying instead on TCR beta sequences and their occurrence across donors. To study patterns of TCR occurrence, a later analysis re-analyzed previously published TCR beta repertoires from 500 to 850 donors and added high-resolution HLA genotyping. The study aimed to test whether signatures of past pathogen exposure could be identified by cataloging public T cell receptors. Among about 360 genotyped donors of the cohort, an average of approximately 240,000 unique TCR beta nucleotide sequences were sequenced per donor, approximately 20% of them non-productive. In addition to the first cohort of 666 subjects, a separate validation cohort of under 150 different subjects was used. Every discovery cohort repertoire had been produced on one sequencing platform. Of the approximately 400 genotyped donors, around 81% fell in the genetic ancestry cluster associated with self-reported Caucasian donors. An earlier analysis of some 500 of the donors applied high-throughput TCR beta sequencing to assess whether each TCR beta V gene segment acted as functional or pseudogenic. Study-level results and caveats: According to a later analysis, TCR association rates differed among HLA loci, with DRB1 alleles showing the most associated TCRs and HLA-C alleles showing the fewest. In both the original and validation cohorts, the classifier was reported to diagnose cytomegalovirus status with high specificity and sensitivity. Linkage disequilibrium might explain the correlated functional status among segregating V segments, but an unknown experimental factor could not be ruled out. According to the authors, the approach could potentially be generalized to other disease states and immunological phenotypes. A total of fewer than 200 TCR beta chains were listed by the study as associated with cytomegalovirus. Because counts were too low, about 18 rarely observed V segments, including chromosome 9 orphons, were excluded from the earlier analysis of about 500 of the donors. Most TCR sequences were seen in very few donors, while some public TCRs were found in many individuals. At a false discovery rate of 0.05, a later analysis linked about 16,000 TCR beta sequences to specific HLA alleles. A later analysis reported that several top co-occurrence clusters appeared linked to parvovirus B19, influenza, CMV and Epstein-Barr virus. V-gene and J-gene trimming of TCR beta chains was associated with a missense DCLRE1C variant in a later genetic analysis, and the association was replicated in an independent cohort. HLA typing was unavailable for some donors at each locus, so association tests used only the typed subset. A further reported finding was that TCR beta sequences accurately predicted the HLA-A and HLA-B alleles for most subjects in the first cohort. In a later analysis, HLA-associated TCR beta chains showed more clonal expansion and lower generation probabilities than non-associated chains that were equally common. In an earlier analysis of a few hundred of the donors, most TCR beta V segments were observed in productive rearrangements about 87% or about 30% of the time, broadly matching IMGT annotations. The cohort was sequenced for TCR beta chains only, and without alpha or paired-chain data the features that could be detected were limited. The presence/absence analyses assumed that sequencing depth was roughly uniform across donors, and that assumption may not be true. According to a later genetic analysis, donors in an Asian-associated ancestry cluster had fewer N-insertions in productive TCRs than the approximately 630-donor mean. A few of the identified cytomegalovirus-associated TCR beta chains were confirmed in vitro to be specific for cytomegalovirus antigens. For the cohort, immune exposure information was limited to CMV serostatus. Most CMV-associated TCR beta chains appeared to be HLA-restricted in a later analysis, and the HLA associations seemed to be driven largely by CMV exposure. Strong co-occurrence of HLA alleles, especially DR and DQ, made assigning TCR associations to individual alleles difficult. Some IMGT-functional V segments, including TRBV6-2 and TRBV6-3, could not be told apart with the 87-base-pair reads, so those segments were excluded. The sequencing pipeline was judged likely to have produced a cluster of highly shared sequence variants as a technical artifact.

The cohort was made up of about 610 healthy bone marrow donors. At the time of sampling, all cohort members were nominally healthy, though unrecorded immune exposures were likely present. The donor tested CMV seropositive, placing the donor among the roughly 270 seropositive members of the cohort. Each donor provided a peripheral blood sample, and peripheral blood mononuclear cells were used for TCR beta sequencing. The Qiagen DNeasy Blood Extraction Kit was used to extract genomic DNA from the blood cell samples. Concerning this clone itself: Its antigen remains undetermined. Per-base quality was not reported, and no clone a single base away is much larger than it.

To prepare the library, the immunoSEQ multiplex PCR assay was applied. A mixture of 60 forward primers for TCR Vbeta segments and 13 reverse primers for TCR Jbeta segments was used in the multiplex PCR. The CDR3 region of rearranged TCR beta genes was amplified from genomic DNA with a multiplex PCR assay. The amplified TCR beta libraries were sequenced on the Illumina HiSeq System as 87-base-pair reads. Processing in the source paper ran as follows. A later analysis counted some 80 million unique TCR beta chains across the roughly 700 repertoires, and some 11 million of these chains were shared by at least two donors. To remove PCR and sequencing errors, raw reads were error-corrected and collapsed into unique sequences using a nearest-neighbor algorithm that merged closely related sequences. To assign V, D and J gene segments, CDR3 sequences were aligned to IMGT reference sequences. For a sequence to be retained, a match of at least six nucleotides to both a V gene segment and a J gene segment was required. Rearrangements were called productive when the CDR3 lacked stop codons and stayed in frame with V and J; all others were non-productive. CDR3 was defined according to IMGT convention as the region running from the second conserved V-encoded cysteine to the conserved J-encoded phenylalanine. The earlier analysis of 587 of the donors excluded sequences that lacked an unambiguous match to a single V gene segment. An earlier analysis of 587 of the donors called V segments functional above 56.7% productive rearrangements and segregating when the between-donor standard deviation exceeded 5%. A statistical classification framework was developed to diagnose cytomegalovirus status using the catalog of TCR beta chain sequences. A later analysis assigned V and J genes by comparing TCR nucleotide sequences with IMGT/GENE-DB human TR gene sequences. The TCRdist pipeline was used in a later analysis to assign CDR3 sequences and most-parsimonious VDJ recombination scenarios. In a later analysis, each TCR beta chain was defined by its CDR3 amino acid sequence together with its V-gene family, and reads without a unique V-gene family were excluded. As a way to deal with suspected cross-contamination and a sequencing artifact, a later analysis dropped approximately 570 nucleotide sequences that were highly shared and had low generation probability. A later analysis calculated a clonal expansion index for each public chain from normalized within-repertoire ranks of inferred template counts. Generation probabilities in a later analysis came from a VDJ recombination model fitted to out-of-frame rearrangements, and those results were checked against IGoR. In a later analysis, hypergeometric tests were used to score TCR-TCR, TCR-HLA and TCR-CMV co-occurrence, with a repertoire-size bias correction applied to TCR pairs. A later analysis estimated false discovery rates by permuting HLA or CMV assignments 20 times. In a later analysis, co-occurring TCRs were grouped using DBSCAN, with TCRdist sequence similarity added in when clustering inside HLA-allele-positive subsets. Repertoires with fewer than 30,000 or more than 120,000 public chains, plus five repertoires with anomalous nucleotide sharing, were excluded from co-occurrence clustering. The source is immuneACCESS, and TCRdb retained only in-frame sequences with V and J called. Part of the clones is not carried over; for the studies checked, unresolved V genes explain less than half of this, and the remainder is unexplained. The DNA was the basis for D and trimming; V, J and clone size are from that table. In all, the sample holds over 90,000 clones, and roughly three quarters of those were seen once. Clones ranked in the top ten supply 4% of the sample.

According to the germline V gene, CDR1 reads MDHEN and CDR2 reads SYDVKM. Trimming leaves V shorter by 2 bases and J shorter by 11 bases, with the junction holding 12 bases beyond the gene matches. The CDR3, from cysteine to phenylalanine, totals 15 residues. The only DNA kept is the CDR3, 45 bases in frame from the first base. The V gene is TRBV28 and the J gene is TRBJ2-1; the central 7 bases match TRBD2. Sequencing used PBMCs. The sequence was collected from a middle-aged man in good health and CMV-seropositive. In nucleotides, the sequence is TGTGCCAGCAGTTTACAGCACACGGGAGGTCGGAAGCAGTTCTTC. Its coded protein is CASSLQHTGGRKQFF.